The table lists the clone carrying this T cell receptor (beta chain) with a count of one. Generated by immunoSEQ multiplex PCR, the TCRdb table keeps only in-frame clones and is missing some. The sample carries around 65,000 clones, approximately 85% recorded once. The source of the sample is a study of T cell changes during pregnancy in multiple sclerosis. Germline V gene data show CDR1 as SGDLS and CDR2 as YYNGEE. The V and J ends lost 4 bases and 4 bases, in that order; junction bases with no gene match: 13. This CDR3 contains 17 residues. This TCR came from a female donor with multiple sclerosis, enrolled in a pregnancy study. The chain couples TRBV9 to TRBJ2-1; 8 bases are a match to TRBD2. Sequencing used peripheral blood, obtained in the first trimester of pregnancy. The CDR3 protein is CASSSTTSAEPYNEQFF. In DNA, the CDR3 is TGTGCCAGCAGCTCTACGACTAGCGCGGAGCCTTACAATGAGCAGTTCTTC.